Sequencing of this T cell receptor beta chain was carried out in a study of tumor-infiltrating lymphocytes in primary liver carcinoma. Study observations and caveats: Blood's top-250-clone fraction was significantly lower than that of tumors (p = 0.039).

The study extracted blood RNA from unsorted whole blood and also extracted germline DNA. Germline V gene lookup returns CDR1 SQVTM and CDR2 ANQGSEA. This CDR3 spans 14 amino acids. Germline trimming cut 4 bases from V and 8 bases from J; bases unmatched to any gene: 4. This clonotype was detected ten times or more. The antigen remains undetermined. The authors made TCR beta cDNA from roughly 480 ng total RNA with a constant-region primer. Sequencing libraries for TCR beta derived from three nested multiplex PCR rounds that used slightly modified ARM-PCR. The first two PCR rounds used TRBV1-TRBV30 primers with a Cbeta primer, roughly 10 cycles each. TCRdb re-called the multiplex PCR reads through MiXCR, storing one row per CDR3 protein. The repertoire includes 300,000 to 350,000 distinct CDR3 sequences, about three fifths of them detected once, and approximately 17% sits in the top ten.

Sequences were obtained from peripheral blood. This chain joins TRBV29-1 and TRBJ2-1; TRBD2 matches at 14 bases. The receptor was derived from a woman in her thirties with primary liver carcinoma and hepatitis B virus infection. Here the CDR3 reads CSVAGTSGSDEQFF. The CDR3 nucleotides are TGCAGCGTTGCCGGGACTAGCGGGAGCGATGAGCAGTTCTTC.